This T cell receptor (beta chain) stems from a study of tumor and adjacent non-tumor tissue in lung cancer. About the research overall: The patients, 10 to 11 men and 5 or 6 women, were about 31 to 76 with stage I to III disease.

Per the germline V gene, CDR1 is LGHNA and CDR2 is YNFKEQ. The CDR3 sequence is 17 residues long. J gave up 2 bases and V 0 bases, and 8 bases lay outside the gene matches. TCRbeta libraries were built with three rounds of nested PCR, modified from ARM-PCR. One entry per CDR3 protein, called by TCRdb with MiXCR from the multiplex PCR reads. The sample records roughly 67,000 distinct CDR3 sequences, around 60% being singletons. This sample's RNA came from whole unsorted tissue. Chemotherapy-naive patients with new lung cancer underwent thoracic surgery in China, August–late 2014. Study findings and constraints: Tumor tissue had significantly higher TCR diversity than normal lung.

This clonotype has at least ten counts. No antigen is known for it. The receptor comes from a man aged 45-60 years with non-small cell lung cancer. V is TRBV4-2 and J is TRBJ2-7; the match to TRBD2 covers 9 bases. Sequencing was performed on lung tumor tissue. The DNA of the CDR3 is TGTGCCAGCAGCCAAGATAGGGGAGCGGGGGGCGCCTACGAGCAGTACTTC. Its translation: CASSQDRGAGGAYEQYF.